Listed here are 31 T cell receptor beta chains from one sample, sequenced in a study of blood T cell repertoires in COVID-19. The table came from immunoSEQ multiplex PCR; TCRdb's copy has only in-frame clones and leaves some out. The data contain about 400,000 clones, approximately 89% of them singletons. Sequencing was done on a sample of PBMCs or T cells enriched from blood (not recorded which). These receptors originate from a woman aged 30 to 39 who had recovered from COVID-19.

This chain connects TRBV9 to TRBJ2-3; 14 bases align to TRBD2. Trimming removed 0 bases from V and 3 bases from J; junction bases left unmatched: 3. Germline V gene sequence: CDR1 SGDLS, CDR2 YYNGEE. The CDR3 runs 17 residues. CDR3 sequence (DNA): TGTGCCAGCAGCGTAGGACTAGCGGGAGGGCCTACAGATACGCAGTATTTT. Protein: CASSVGLAGGPTDTQYF.

This chain connects TRBV7-3 to TRBJ2-2; 8 nucleotides agree with TRBD1. The junction had 2 bases not matched to a gene; V was cut back by 1 base and J by 1 base. Germline assignment: CDR1 SGHTA and CDR2 FQGTGA. The CDR3 totals 16 residues. The CDR3 protein is CASSLRDRLNTGELFF. The CDR3, as DNA: TGTGCCAGCAGCTTAAGGGACAGGTTGAACACCGGGGAGCTGTTTTTT.

V usage is TRBV6-5 and J usage is TRBJ1-2; D is possibly TRBD1 (5 bases). The CDR3 consists of 11 residues. Germline values: CDR1 MNHEY, CDR2 SVGAGI. Deletions cut 8 bases from V and 4 bases from J, with 8 bases between. CDR3 in DNA: TGTGCCAGCGACAGTGTCTATGGCTACACCTTC. Protein: CASDSVYGYTF.

J is TRBJ2-1 and V is TRBV7-2; TRBD1 agrees at 8 bases. The CDR3 totals 14 residues. V gave up 7 bases and J gave up 10 bases; unmatched junction bases: 12. In germline, CDR1 is SGHTA, CDR2 FQGNSA. The CDR3: CASTLQGDRGEQFF. The CDR3 DNA follows: TGTGCCAGCACATTACAGGGGGACCGCGGCGAGCAGTTCTTC.

The gene calls are TRBV5-5 and TRBJ2-1; possibly TRBD2 for D (6 bases). Germline loops: CDR1 SGHKS, CDR2 YYEKEE (reference sequence). The CDR3 length is 15 residues. Trimming cost V 0 bases and J 3 bases, with 10 bases left between them. The CDR3 spells CASSLVRGDYNEQFF. Written as DNA, the CDR3 is TGTGCCAGCAGCTTGGTGCGGGGAGACTACAATGAGCAGTTCTTC.

The rearrangement joins TRBV29-1 to TRBJ1-1; no clear D. The CDR3 is 10 amino acids. V lost 4 bases and J lost 2, with 2 bases in between. The germline V gene encodes CDR1 SQVTM and CDR2 ANQGSEA. The CDR3 bases are TGCAGCGTTGTAAACACTGAAGCTTTCTTT. Its protein product is CSVVNTEAFF.

This clone has only a few counts. The chain couples TRBV30 to TRBJ1-5; TRBD1 matches at 11 bases. Germline lookup yields CDR1 GTSNPN and CDR2 SVGIG (reference sequence). The CDR3 consists of 14 residues. The junction had 4 bases not matched to a gene; V was cut back by 2 bases and J by 7 bases. DNA of the CDR3: TGTGCCTGGAGTTCGGACAGGGGGCACCAGCCCCAGCATTTT. It translates to CAWSSDRGHQPQHF.

The chain carries TRBV9 and TRBJ2-7; maybe TRBD2 (5 bases). The CDR3 contains 14 residues. CDR1 is SGDLS and CDR2 is YYNGEE in the germline V gene. V was clipped by 4 bases and J by 2 bases, with 13 bases between them. The CDR3 sequence is CASSLTGKAYEQYF. The CDR3 DNA sequence: TGTGCCAGCAGCTTAACGGGGAAAGCCTACGAGCAGTACTTC.

To note about this clone: This sample also contains other DNA sequences that code for the same CDR3. CDR3 DNA sequence: TGTGCCTGGAGTAGAGGAGAGACCCAGTACTTC. Translating gives CAWSRGETQYF. This sequence joins TRBV30 and TRBJ2-5; D gene uncertain. Germline loops: CDR1 GTSNPN, CDR2 SVGIG (reference sequence). Between the trimmed V and J ends, which lost 2 bases and 4 bases, there was a span of 5 bases. This CDR3 is 11 amino acids long.

The CDR3 DNA follows: TGTGCCAGCAGCCTCCGATTGAGCTGGGAAGCTTTCTTT. It specifies CASSLRLSWEAFF. The V gene is TRBV11-2, the J gene TRBJ1-1; no reliable D call. Germline-derived CDR1 and CDR2 are SGHAT and FQNNGV. This CDR3 has 13 residues. The germline V and J ends were trimmed by 5 bases and 8 bases, with 15 bases remaining between them.

V and J are TRBV4-3 and TRBJ1-4; 8 bases are shared with TRBD1. CDR3 size: 17 residues. V shed 6 bases and J 0 bases; nucleotides not matched to a gene: 9. Germline loops: CDR1 LGHNA, CDR2 YSLEER. CDR3 sequence (DNA): TGCGCCAGCAGTTTGACAGGGGCTCGGGCAACTAATGAAAAACTGTTTTTT. Its protein is CASSLTGARATNEKLFF.

V is TRBV3-1 (or the pseudogene TRBV3-2) and J is TRBJ2-3; D possibly corresponds to TRBD2 (7 bases). CDR3 size: 17 residues. Germline assignment: CDR1 LGHDT and CDR2 YNNKEL (reference sequence). With 0 bases removed from V and 1 base from J, the gap between germline ends came to 14 bases. The CDR3 here is CASSQDRSGGRTDTQYF. Here the CDR3 DNA reads TGTGCCAGCAGCCAAGATAGGTCGGGGGGCCGCACAGATACGCAGTATTTT.

V gene TRBV9 combines with J gene TRBJ2-7; maybe TRBD2 (7 bases). V lost 0 bases and J 2 bases, leaving 18 bases between the germline ends. The CDR3 is 17 residues long. Per germline, CDR1 SGDLS and CDR2 YYNGEE. The CDR3 coding sequence is TGTGCCAGCAGCGTAGCCCCAGGGGCTAGCGGACCCTACGAGCAGTACTTC. It specifies CASSVAPGASGPYEQYF.

J is TRBJ1-2 and V is TRBV28; the D gene is possibly TRBD1 (5 bases). Germline CDR1 reads MDHEN; CDR2 reads SYDVKM. The CDR3 loop spans 15 amino acids. Trimming removed 5 bases from V and 8 bases from J, with 21 bases in between. Written as DNA, the CDR3 is TGTGCCAGCAGTGTGACAGCTGGGGTAGCGGGCGGCTACACCTTC. Its translation is CASSVTAGVAGGYTF.

The V gene is TRBV2, the J gene TRBJ2-2, with 16 nucleotides matching TRBD2. Germline CDR1 and CDR2: SNHLY and FYNNEI. The V segment lost 11 bases and the J segment 4 bases; nucleotides outside the gene matches: 16. This CDR3 comprises 19 residues. The DNA of the CDR3 is TGTGCCCCGAGTGAGGGGACTAGCGGGGGGGCCGGACCCACCGGGGAGCTGTTTTTT. Amino acids: CAPSEGTSGGAGPTGELFF.

The chain carries TRBV7-9 and TRBJ1-2, with a possible D match to TRBD1 (5 bases). This CDR3 contains 15 residues. CDR1 SEHNR and CDR2 FQNEAQ come from the germline V gene (reference sequence). V gave up 6 bases and J gave up 2 bases, with 16 bases separating them. CDR3 in DNA: TGTGCCAGCAGACACACGGGCGGGGGAAACTATGGCTACACCTTC. The encoded protein is CASRHTGGGNYGYTF.

The V gene is TRBV7-9, the J gene TRBJ1-5, with 7 bases fitting TRBD1. With V trimmed by 5 bases and J by 7 bases, 23 bases remained unmatched. Looked up from germline, CDR1 is SEHNR and CDR2 is FQNEAQ (reference sequence). The CDR3 length is 19 residues. The CDR3 nucleotides read TGTGCCAGCAGCCCGATCGGTCTCCTCGACAGGGTTCTGGGCCAGCCCCAGCATTTT. Residues: CASSPIGLLDRVLGQPQHF.

The chain has TRBV4-1 and TRBJ2-7; 10 nucleotides line up with TRBD2. Trimming cost V 4 bases and J 3 bases; bases outside gene matches: 6. Germline CDR1 MGHRA, CDR2 YSYEKL. This CDR3 comprises 15 residues. DNA for the CDR3: TGCGCCAGCAGCCTGACTAGCGGGCTTAGCTACGAGCAGTACTTC. This encodes CASSLTSGLSYEQYF.

This chain uses TRBV7-9 with TRBJ2-3, with a tentative D call TRBD2 (6 bases). Germline V CDR1 and CDR2: SEHNR, FQNEAQ (reference sequence). The V end was cut by 5 bases, the J end by 1 base, with 16 bases between. The length of the CDR3 is 16 residues. The CDR3 reads CASSRTLGEGTDTQYF. CDR3 sequence (DNA): TGTGCCAGCAGCCGTACCCTAGGGGAGGGCACAGATACGCAGTATTTT.

The V and J genes are TRBV7-3 and TRBJ1-6, with 7 bases aligning to TRBD1. The CDR3 loop spans 14 amino acids. V shed 1 base, J shed 11 bases, and the junction held 5 bases outside the gene matches. CDR1 and CDR2 (germline): SGHTA, FQGTGA. The CDR3 reads CASSLRQGVAPLHF. Here the CDR3 DNA reads TGTGCCAGCAGCTTAAGACAGGGAGTCGCACCCCTCCACTTT.

The chain recombines TRBV18 with TRBJ2-3, with a tentative D call TRBD2 (6 bases). V lost 1 base to trimming and J lost 2 bases, with 10 bases between them. This CDR3 has 15 residues. Germline V lookup: CDR1 KGHSH, CDR2 LQKENI. The CDR3 loop is CASSPLAGNTDTQYF. As DNA, the CDR3 is TGTGCCAGCTCACCACTCGCGGGGAACACAGATACGCAGTATTTT.

This chain joins TRBV5-5 and TRBJ1-1; D is possibly TRBD1 (6 bases). The CDR3 covers 16 residues. Germline-derived CDR1 and CDR2 are SGHKS and YYEKEE (reference sequence). The ends were cut back, 4 bases at V and 1 base at J, with 17 bases in the middle. CDR3 residues: CASSHGQNAENTEAFF. The CDR3 DNA reads TGTGCCAGCAGCCACGGACAGAACGCTGAGAACACTGAAGCTTTCTTT.

The chain is built from TRBV5-4 and TRBJ1-2; the match to TRBD1 covers 7 bases. Germline V lookup: CDR1 SGHNT, CDR2 YYREEE (reference sequence). The CDR3 length is 16 residues. Trimming took 0 bases from V and 5 from J; bases not matched to a gene: 10. The CDR3 DNA sequence: TGTGCCAGCAGCTTGGGTTTCGGCGCAGGGGGTTATGGCTACACCTTC. Translated: CASSLGFGAGGYGYTF.

The genes are TRBV7-9 and TRBJ1-2, with TRBD1 matching 10 bases. This CDR3 is built from 15 residues. Germline V lookup: CDR1 SEHNR, CDR2 FQNEAQ (reference sequence). Unmatched junction bases numbered 12, after V lost 1 base and J lost 13 bases. For the CDR3, the DNA is TGTGCCAGCAGCTTAGAGCCCAGCCGACAGGGGGCAATCACCTTC. It encodes CASSLEPSRQGAITF. Full variable domain (rest looked up from reference TRBV7-9 and TRBJ1-2): DTGVSQNPRHKITKRGQNVTFRCDPISEHNRLYWYRQTLGQGPEFLTYFQNEAQLEKSRLLSDRFSAERPKGSFSTLEIQRTEQGDSAMYLCASSLEPSRQGAITFGSGTRLTVV.

The chain couples TRBV12-5 to TRBJ2-1, with D possibly being TRBD2 (5 bases). With 0 bases removed from V and 5 bases from J, the gap between germline ends came to 17 bases. The CDR3 loop spans 17 amino acids. The V gene's germline CDR1 is LGHNT and CDR2 FRNRAP. Here the CDR3 DNA reads TGTGCTAGTGGTTTGGTAATTGGTGGGAGTGTGGACAATGAGCAGTTCTTC. Translation gives CASGLVIGGSVDNEQFF.

The chain couples TRBV27 to TRBJ1-1; tentatively, D is TRBD1 (5 bases). In germline, CDR1 is MNHEY, CDR2 SMNVEV (reference sequence). V was shortened by 4 bases and J by 1 base, with 13 bases between the two germline ends. There are 15 residues in the CDR3. The DNA of the CDR3 is TGTGCCAGCAGTTCCTGGGAGGACAAGAACACTGAAGCTTTCTTT. Protein: CASSSWEDKNTEAFF.

The chain links TRBV6-5 to TRBJ1-2; D unclear. V was clipped by 0 bases and J by 9 bases, with 14 bases between them. The germline gives CDR1 MNHEY, CDR2 SVGAGI. The CDR3 totals 14 residues. CDR3 loop: CASSYSNLGSRYTF. The CDR3 nucleotides are TGTGCCAGCAGTTACTCGAATCTGGGGAGCCGCTACACCTTC.

This sequence joins TRBV29-1 and TRBJ1-2; D not certain. This CDR3 has 14 residues. The ends were cut back, 3 bases at V and 0 bases at J, with 11 bases in the middle. From germline, CDR1 is SQVTM and CDR2 ANQGSEA. CDR3 DNA: TGCAGCGTTGAGACGGGGTCAACTAACTATGGCTACACCTTC. This sequence encodes CSVETGSTNYGYTF.

Written as DNA, the CDR3 is TGCGCCAGCAGCTTGGAGCCTAGCACAGATACGCAGTATTTT. The encoded protein is CASSLEPSTDTQYF. This sequence joins TRBV5-1 and TRBJ2-3; D not resolved. The germline CDR1 and CDR2 sequences are SGHRS and YFSETQ. The CDR3 covers 14 residues. The V gene lost 0 bases and the J gene lost 0 bases, with 5 bases spanning the gap.

The genes are TRBV30 and TRBJ1-4; D not resolved. CDR3 size: 13 residues. V was cut by 5 bases and J by 4 bases, with 11 bases left in between. CDR1 and CDR2 from the germline V gene are GTSNPN and SVGIG (reference sequence). CDR3 protein: CAWGFGSNEKLFF. The CDR3 bases are TGTGCCTGGGGGTTTGGCAGTAATGAAAAACTGTTTTTT.

The V gene is TRBV11-2, the J gene TRBJ2-2; TRBD1 matches 7 bases. The germline gives CDR1 SGHAT, CDR2 FQNNGV. This CDR3 contains 14 residues. The V and J ends lost 5 bases and 6 bases, in that order; junction bases with no gene match: 6. The CDR3 DNA reads TGTGCCAGCAGCGCCCGGACAGGACCCGGGGAGCTGTTTTTT. Amino acid sequence: CASSARTGPGELFF.